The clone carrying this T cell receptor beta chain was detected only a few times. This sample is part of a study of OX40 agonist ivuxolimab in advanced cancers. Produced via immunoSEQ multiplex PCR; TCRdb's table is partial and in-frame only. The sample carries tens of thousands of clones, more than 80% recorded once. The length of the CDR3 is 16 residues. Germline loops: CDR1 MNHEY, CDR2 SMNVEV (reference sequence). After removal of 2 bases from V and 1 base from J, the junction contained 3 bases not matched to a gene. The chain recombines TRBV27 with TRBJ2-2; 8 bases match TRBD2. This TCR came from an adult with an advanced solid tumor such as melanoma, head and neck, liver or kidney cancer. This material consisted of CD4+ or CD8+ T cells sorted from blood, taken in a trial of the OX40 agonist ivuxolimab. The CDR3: CASSLPAGGNTGELFF. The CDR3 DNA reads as TGTGCCAGCAGTTTACCGGCGGGGGGGAACACCGGGGAGCTGTTTTTT.